This TCR beta chain is from a study of monozygotic twins with inflammatory bowel disease. Whole-study results and caveats: IBD patients showed reduced TCRbeta diversity (inverse Simpson) versus healthy co-twins. Discordant twins had repertoire similarity that did not differ from that of concordant twins, possibly from limited power.

Template switching introduced UMIs that contain a 6-nucleotide sample barcode. Two nested PCRs, of around 16 and 10 cycles, processed TCRalpha and TCRbeta cDNA. TCRdb processed the 5' RACE reads again and assigns one entry to each CDR3 protein, with no DNA. In all, the sample yields about 140,000 distinct CDR3 sequences. In the case of this clonotype: Its specificity is not known.

This receptor was taken from a human donor with ulcerative colitis or Crohn's disease, or a healthy co-twin of an affected twin (not recorded which). Sequencing used blood.

This CDR3 reads CASSPALRHLTYEQYF. The chain links TRBV19 to TRBJ2-7. Germline CDR1 LNHDA, CDR2 SQIVND (reference sequence). The CDR3 has 16 residues.